This T cell receptor beta chain is from a study of PD-1 blockade in classical Hodgkin lymphoma. Whole-study findings and limits: Any patient who commenced nivolumab under 1 year after ASCT was excluded. Complete responders showed a baseline diversity that resembled the diversity of newly diagnosed patients. According to reports, newly diagnosed patients had lower baseline TCR diversity than healthy donors, and relapsed/refractory patients had lower baseline TCR diversity still.

About this clone: What it binds is not known.

Time point in this sample: cycle 4 day 1 (C4D1), after 6 weeks of nivolumab. Patients all relapsed after autologous stem cell transplantation, and there was variation in brentuximab vedotin exposure. Per germline, CDR1 MNHNS and CDR2 SASEGT. There are 13 residues in the CDR3. With 10 bases removed from V and 3 bases from J, the gap between germline ends came to 15 bases. The protocol was immunoSEQ multiplex PCR, while the TCRdb copy is restricted to in-frame clones and leaves out a portion. Altogether 25,000 to 30,000 clones are present, about four fifths being singletons, with the ten largest covering 15% to 20%.

V and J are TRBV6-1 and TRBJ1-2, with D hard to call. The sample here was peripheral blood mononuclear cells (PBMCs), taken before the fourth cycle of nivolumab. The receptor's source is a human donor with classical Hodgkin lymphoma. This chain's CDR3 is CATSPSGDYGYTF. Here the CDR3 DNA reads TGTGCCACCTCCCCGAGCGGGGACTATGGCTACACCTTC.